The TCR beta chain described here comes from a study of cytomegalovirus exposure and HLA in healthy donors. Study-wide results and caveats: Sequencing likely produced, as an artifact, a cluster of highly shared sequence variants.

This CDR3 contains 15 residues. Germline V gene sequence: CDR1 MNHEY, CDR2 SMNVEV (reference sequence). Germline trimming cut 6 bases from V and 7 bases from J; bases unmatched to any gene: 8. Vbeta (60) and Jbeta (13) primers were used in the PCR. TCRdb's copy holds only in-frame clones and misses some; the assay was immunoSEQ multiplex PCR. The data contain about 260,000 clones, 65% to 85% of them seen just once; the ten biggest clones take up under 3%. Remarks on this clone: No antigen is known for it.

The sequenced material came from PBMCs. This sequence was found in a female donor in good health and CMV-seronegative. The chain is built from TRBV27 and TRBJ2-7, with 14 bases that match TRBD2. The CDR3 DNA sequence: TGTGCCAGCAGCTTGAGACTAGCGGGAGGGAGGGAGCAGTACTTC. It translates to CASSLRLAGGREQYF.